This T cell receptor (beta chain) was identified during a study of long-term antiretroviral therapy in people with HIV. Findings and limits, study-wide: The range of CDR3 lengths in HIV repertoires proved narrower than that found in controls. In the period from about 2004 to 2017, blood was collected, possibly under older ART regimens.

Every HIV-positive participant received treatment in the United States. Comment on this clone: Its antigen remains unknown.

CDR1 and CDR2 (germline): SGHKS, YYEKEE (reference sequence). The CDR3 contains 11 residues. The V and J ends lost 0 bases and 6 bases respectively, with 0 bases between them. Running of the v3.0 immunoSEQ assay took place at survey level. Repertoires were generated with immunoSEQ multiplex PCR, while TCRdb's copy carries only in-frame clones and drops some. The table records approximately 37,000 clones, over 80% of them present only once. The receptor was isolated from a man younger than 35 with HIV. The chain has TRBV5-5 and TRBJ1-4; D call uncertain. The specimen comprised unsorted PBMCs, sampled 1 year after starting antiretroviral therapy. CDR3 DNA: TGTGCCAGCAGCTTGGATGAAAAACTGTTTTTT. It codes for CASSLDEKLFF.